The TCR beta chain under discussion was sequenced for a study of T cells after yellow fever vaccination. General study results and limits: Boosting was followed by the reappearance of most primary-vaccination clones (roughly 95% CD4, 85% to 90% CD8). The presence of abundant clonotypes contaminating from the bulk population was possible in FACS-sorted repertoires. Clonotype sharing between CD4 and CD8 compartments was small. It was the secondary response that reached its peak faster, day 5 versus 15, but it was weaker.

The ends lost 5 bases at V and 5 bases at J; junction bases unmatched: 8. This CDR3 is built from 16 residues. Germline values: CDR1 SGHTA, CDR2 FQGNSA. TCRdb analysed the 5' RACE reads with MiXCR anew, one entry per CDR3 protein. The profile shows a few hundred thousand distinct CDR3 sequences, under 25% of them singletons. In regard to this clonotype: Its antigen is not identified.

The gene calls are TRBV7-2 and TRBJ2-1; 11 nucleotides line up with TRBD1. The sequence was collected from a man aged 30 to 45 who received the YFV17D yellow fever vaccine. Sample: PBMCs, taken 15 days after the yellow fever booster vaccination. The CDR3: CASSDRTGGIHNEQFF. The CDR3 coding sequence is TGTGCCAGCAGCGACCGGACAGGGGGCATCCACAATGAGCAGTTCTTC.